These 10 T cell receptor beta chains were all obtained from the same sample, sequenced in a study of blood T cell repertoires in COVID-19. Assay used: immunoSEQ multiplex PCR; TCRdb lists only in-frame clones, some missing. The sample lists hundreds of thousands of clones, approximately 88% occurring once. Sequenced input: peripheral blood. These TCRs come from a woman under 40 with acute or convalescent COVID-19.

V gene TRBV29-1 combines with J gene TRBJ2-7, with D perhaps matching TRBD2 (6 bases). Germline V gene sequence: CDR1 SQVTM, CDR2 ANQGSEA. Trimming took off 6 bases at V and 3 bases at J, with 21 bases between the two ends. There are 15 residues in the CDR3. The CDR3 loop is CSVNTRQRGNYEQYF. As DNA, the CDR3 is TGCAGCGTCAACACGCGGCAACGGGGGAACTACGAGCAGTACTTC.

The chain has TRBV13 and TRBJ2-1, with TRBD1 identical over 9 bases. The trim removed 5 bases at V and 9 bases at J, leaving 11 bases unmatched. The CDR3 spans 15 residues. Per the germline V gene, CDR1 is PRHDT and CDR2 is FYEKMQ (reference sequence). The CDR3 protein is CASSPYGTGFLEQFF. The CDR3 DNA is TGTGCCAGCAGCCCTTACGGGACAGGGTTTCTTGAGCAGTTCTTC. The full variable domain, its missing parts supplied by reference TRBV13 and TRBJ2-1, is AAGVIQSPRHLIKEKRETATLKCYPIPRHDTVYWYQQGPGQDPQFLISFYEKMQSDKGSIPDRFSAQQFSDYHSELNMSSLELGDSALYFCASSPYGTGFLEQFFGPGTRLTVL.

This sequence joins TRBV11-3 and TRBJ2-5; TRBD1 matches 8 bases. With V trimmed by 5 bases and J by 5 bases, 10 bases remained unmatched. Germline values: CDR1 SGHNT, CDR2 YENEEA. This CDR3 has 15 amino acids. The CDR3, as DNA: TGTGCCAGCAGCCGATTGACAGGGGCTCAGGAGACCCAGTACTTC. Protein: CASSRLTGAQETQYF. The whole variable domain, remainder taken from reference TRBV11-3 and TRBJ2-5, is EAGVVQSPRYKIIEKKQPVAFWCNPISGHNTLYWYLQNLGQGPELLIRYENEEAVDDSQLPKDRFSAERLKGVDSTLKIQPAELGDSAVYLCASSRLTGAQETQYFGPGTRLLVL.

The J gene is TRBJ2-2, the V gene TRBV7-2, with TRBD1 matching 8 bases. Trimming at V came to 9 bases and at J to 6 bases, leaving 6 bases not matched to a gene. Germline-derived CDR1 and CDR2 are SGHTA and FQGNSA. The CDR3 spans 13 residues. CDR3 protein: CASGRGLAGELFF. Here the CDR3 DNA reads TGTGCCAGTGGCAGGGGGCTGGCCGGGGAGCTGTTTTTT.

In its sample, this clone was seen once. CDR3 sequence (DNA): TGTGCCAGCAGCCCCGAACGGGGACAGGGAGTTTTAAGCTATGGCTACACCTTC. Translated, it gives CASSPERGQGVLSYGYTF. This rearrangement joins TRBV11-3 to TRBJ1-2; TRBD1 aligns across 9 bases. The CDR3 covers 18 residues. The V segment lost 5 bases and the J segment 4 bases; nucleotides outside the gene matches: 17. Germline-derived CDR1 and CDR2 are SGHNT and YENEEA.

This sequence joins TRBV19 and TRBJ1-2; 8 positions agree with TRBD1. CDR3 size: 12 residues. J gave up 12 bases and V 7 bases, and 10 bases lay outside the gene matches. The V gene's germline CDR1 is LNHDA and CDR2 SQIVND (reference sequence). Here the CDR3 reads CASNFPGGSHTF. The CDR3 nucleotides are TGTGCCAGTAATTTTCCAGGGGGCAGCCACACCTTC.

The rearrangement links TRBV14 to TRBJ2-1; 8 positions agree with TRBD2. CDR3 length: 18 residues. Germline CDR1 and CDR2: SGHDN and FVKESK. V was pared by 2 bases and J by 5 bases, with 14 bases of the junction left unmatched. The CDR3: CASSQNPLAAMMDNEQFF. The CDR3 DNA is TGTGCCAGCAGCCAAAACCCACTAGCGGCCATGATGGACAATGAGCAGTTCTTC. Full variable domain (missing parts from reference TRBV14 and TRBJ2-1): EAGVTQFPSHSVIEKGQTVTLRCDPISGHDNLYWYRRVMGKEIKFLLHFVKESKQDESGMPNNRFLAERTGGTYSTLKVQPAELEDSGVYFCASSQNPLAAMMDNEQFFGPGTRLTVL.

V gene TRBV27 combines with J gene TRBJ1-5, with D perhaps matching TRBD1 (6 bases). CDR1 and CDR2 (germline): MNHEY, SMNVEV (reference sequence). Trimming removed 4 bases at V and 2 bases at J, with 6 bases between. This CDR3 has 13 amino acids. CDR3 bases: TGTGCCAGCAGTTACAGGGGCAATCAGCCCCAGCATTTT. Amino acids: CASSYRGNQPQHF.

The chain joins TRBV30 to TRBJ1-4; 10 bases agree with TRBD1. Germline V gene sequence: CDR1 GTSNPN, CDR2 SVGIG (reference sequence). This CDR3 has 15 residues. J lost 0 bases, V lost 5 bases, and 3 bases had no gene match. The CDR3 region is CAWATGGSTNEKLFF. In DNA form, the CDR3 reads TGTGCCTGGGCGACAGGGGGCTCAACTAATGAAAAACTGTTTTTT.

The chain is built from TRBV7-2 and TRBJ1-5, with 7 bases lining up with TRBD1. This CDR3 region has 14 residues. Per germline, CDR1 SGHTA and CDR2 FQGNSA. Trimming at V came to 2 bases and at J to 6 bases, leaving 4 bases not matched to a gene. CDR3 sequence (DNA): TGTGCCAGCAGCTTAACAGGGGCTTTTCAGCCCCAGCATTTT. The encoded protein is CASSLTGAFQPQHF.